Listed below are T cell receptor beta chains from one sample, sequenced in a study of PD-L1 blockade in urothelial cancer. Using immunoSEQ multiplex PCR, the repertoire was profiled, and TCRdb retains in-frame clones only, with some absent. The table lists tens of thousands of clones, roughly 85% of them singletons. Material: PBMCs, obtained around atezolizumab (anti-PD-L1) treatment. The origin of the receptors is an older man with urothelial cancer. CDR3s include the opening cysteine and the closing phenylalanine or tryptophan. D genes are given only for firm matches. For some rows the clone size is stated as once, few or many, or as a class when expanded; others skip it.

cdr3_nt	cdr3_aa	j_call	v_call	d_call	clone_size
TGTGCCAGCAGCTTGCGGGGTGAAGCTTTCTTT	CASSLRGEAFF	TRBJ1-1	TRBV11-2	.	.
TGCGCCAGCAGCCAAGGTATTAGCGGAAACAATGAGCAGTTCTTC	CASSQGISGNNEQFF	TRBJ2-1	TRBV4-3	.	.
TGCAGTGCTAGAGTCCACTACGAGCAGTACTTC	CSARVHYEQYF	TRBJ2-7	TRBV20-1	.	.
TGTGCCAGCAGCCAAGTTTCTAGCGGGACCGGGGAGCTGTTTTTT	CASSQVSSGTGELFF	TRBJ2-2	TRBV14	TRBD2	.
TGTGCCAGCAGCCACCCAAGGACTACTGAAGCTTTCTTT	CASSHPRTTEAFF	TRBJ1-1	TRBV11-3	.	few
TGCAGCGTTGTACCGATAGGGAGCTACGAGCAGTACTTC	CSVVPIGSYEQYF	TRBJ2-7	TRBV29-1	.	.
TGTGCCATCAGTCCGCCGGGCGGGGTGTCCTACAATGAGCAGTTCTTC	CAISPPGGVSYNEQFF	TRBJ2-1	TRBV10-3	.	.
TGTGCCAGCAGCGCCCAAGGGGATGGCTACACCTTC	CASSAQGDGYTF	TRBJ1-2	TRBV5-4	.	.
TGTGCCACCCGACTGGCGGGAGGAGGCAATGAGCAGTTCTTC	CATRLAGGGNEQFF	TRBJ2-1	TRBV27	TRBD2	.
TGTGCCAGCAGAGGGGACAGGGAAGGCAACGAGCAGTACTTC	CASRGDREGNEQYF	TRBJ2-7	TRBV14	TRBD1	.
TGTGCCAGCAGTGATCGCGGGAGCGGACCCTACGAGCAGTACTTC	CASSDRGSGPYEQYF	TRBJ2-7	TRBV2	TRBD2	few
TGTGCCAGCAGCGTAGCCCGCGGACAGTATGGCTACACCTTC	CASSVARGQYGYTF	TRBJ1-2	TRBV9	.	.
TGTGCCAGCAGTCCGCTACGGACTAGCGGGAGGGAGACCCAGTACTTC	CASSPLRTSGRETQYF	TRBJ2-5	TRBV27	TRBD2	.
TGTGCCAGGATAAGTGCTACTGGCTCTGGGGCCAACGTCCTGACTTTC	CARISATGSGANVLTF	TRBJ2-6	TRBV2	.	.
TGTGCCAGCAGGGAGCGGGAGGGCAGCGAGACCCAGTACTTC	CASREREGSETQYF	TRBJ2-5	TRBV2	TRBD2	.
TGTGCCAGCAGTGAGAGGACAGGGGCCCAAGAGACCCAGTACTTC	CASSERTGAQETQYF	TRBJ2-5	TRBV25-1	TRBD1	.
TGTGCCACCAGCAGAGATGAGGGGGGGACTGCTGGCTACACCTTC	CATSRDEGGTAGYTF	TRBJ1-2	TRBV15	.	.
TGCGCCAGCAGCCAAGAGGTTAGCGCCACAGATACGCAGTATTTT	CASSQEVSATDTQYF	TRBJ2-3	TRBV4-1	.	.
TGTGCCATCAGTGGCGGGAGGCGCCACAATGAGCAGTTCTTC	CAISGGRRHNEQFF	TRBJ2-1	TRBV10-3	TRBD2	.
TGTGCCAGCAGTCACCAAAGCGGACGAGGAAATCAGCCCCAGCATTTT	CASSHQSGRGNQPQHF	TRBJ1-5	TRBV7-9	.	.
TGTGCCAGCAGTTTAGGGCTAGCGGGTTTTAGTGAGCAGTTCTTC	CASSLGLAGFSEQFF	TRBJ2-1	TRBV28	TRBD2	.
TGTGCCAGCAGCCGCGGGACCTCTCTCTCCGAGCAGTACTTC	CASSRGTSLSEQYF	TRBJ2-7	TRBV5-6	.	once
TGTGCCAGCAGCCACCTGGGACAGGATGGCTACACCTTC	CASSHLGQDGYTF	TRBJ1-2	TRBV4-2	TRBD1	few
TGCGCCAGCATGACAAGCGGAGGGAGTTACAATGAGCAGTTCTTC	CASMTSGGSYNEQFF	TRBJ2-1	TRBV5-1	.	.
TGTGCCAGCAGCTATGGAACAGGGTCAGGTAATCAGCCCCAGCATTTT	CASSYGTGSGNQPQHF	TRBJ1-5	TRBV5-6	.	.
TGTGCCAGCAGCTTGGCCGGACTAGCGGGGGTCGGGGGAGAGACCCAGTACTTC	CASSLAGLAGVGGETQYF	TRBJ2-5	TRBV5-6	TRBD2	.
TGCGCCAGCAGTGAGTCACAGGGCCATGACAATCAGCCCCAGCATTTT	CASSESQGHDNQPQHF	TRBJ1-5	TRBV10-2	.	.
TGTGCCAGCAGCCACCTAGCGGGCTACGAGCAGTACTTC	CASSHLAGYEQYF	TRBJ2-7	TRBV13	TRBD2	few
TGTGCCAGCAGCTCCGCCTACGAGCAGTACTTC	CASSSAYEQYF	TRBJ2-7	TRBV7-2	.	.
TGTGCCAGCAGATCCTATACCGGGGGGCGGTTCACCGGGGAGCTGTTTTTT	CASRSYTGGRFTGELFF	TRBJ2-2	TRBV28	.	.
TGTGCCAGCCGCCTGGGACTAGCGGGCACAGATACGCAGTATTTT	CASRLGLAGTDTQYF	TRBJ2-3	TRBV28	TRBD2	.
TGTGCCAGTAGTTCACCTCCAGGCGAGCAGTACTTC	CASSSPPGEQYF	TRBJ2-7	TRBV19	.	.
TGCGCCAGCAGCCAAGGGACAGGGTTTAGGTTCAATGAGCAGTTCTTC	CASSQGTGFRFNEQFF	TRBJ2-1	TRBV4-3	TRBD1	.
TGTGCCAGCAGTTGGGGACAGATGTATGGCTACACCTTC	CASSWGQMYGYTF	TRBJ1-2	TRBV6-5	TRBD1	.
TGTGCCAGCACCCGGACAGAAGAAGCTGAAGCTTTCTTT	CASTRTEEAEAFF	TRBJ1-1	TRBV6-5	.	.
TGCGCCAGCAGTAGAGTTAGCGGGAGAATCAATGAGCAGTTCTTC	CASSRVSGRINEQFF	TRBJ2-1	TRBV10-1	TRBD2	once
TGTGCCAGTACCTCCCCGAGTGGGACAGGGGATCAGCCCCAGCATTTT	CASTSPSGTGDQPQHF	TRBJ1-5	TRBV19	TRBD1	.
TGTGCCAGCAGCTTGGATCCTAGCGGGAGGGCGTTGGAGCAGTACTTC	CASSLDPSGRALEQYF	TRBJ2-7	TRBV5-6	TRBD2	.
TGTGCCAGCAGCTTGCATCAGGGCACAGATACGCAGTATTTT	CASSLHQGTDTQYF	TRBJ2-3	TRBV5-8	.	.
TGTGCCTGGAGCCGGGAGTTTCTCGGGGAGCTGTTTTTT	CAWSREFLGELFF	TRBJ2-2	TRBV30	.	.
TGTGCCAGCAGTGAAGCACAGGGTTGGACAGATACGCAGTATTTT	CASSEAQGWTDTQYF	TRBJ2-3	TRBV6-1	.	.
TGTGCCAGTAGTACCCCCGGGACAGGGACGAACGAGCAGTACTTC	CASSTPGTGTNEQYF	TRBJ2-7	TRBV19	TRBD1	.
TGTGCCAGCAGCAGAGCCTCTAGCGGGAGTGGTGAGCAGTTCTTC	CASSRASSGSGEQFF	TRBJ2-1	TRBV11-3	TRBD2	.
TGTGCCAGCCGTAGTAGTAACTCCTACGAGCAGTACTTC	CASRSSNSYEQYF	TRBJ2-7	TRBV5-8	.	.
TGTGCCAGCAGAAATTCTATAGGACAGGCCATGAACACTGAAGCTTTCTTT	CASRNSIGQAMNTEAFF	TRBJ1-1	TRBV28	TRBD1	.